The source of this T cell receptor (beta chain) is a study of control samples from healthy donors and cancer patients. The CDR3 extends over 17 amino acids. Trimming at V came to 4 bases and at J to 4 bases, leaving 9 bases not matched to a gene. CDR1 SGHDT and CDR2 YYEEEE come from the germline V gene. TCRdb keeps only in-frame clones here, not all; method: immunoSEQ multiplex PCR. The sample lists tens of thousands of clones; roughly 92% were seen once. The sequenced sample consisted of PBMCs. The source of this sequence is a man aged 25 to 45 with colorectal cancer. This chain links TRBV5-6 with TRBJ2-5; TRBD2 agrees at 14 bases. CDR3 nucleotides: TGTGCCAGCAGCCCGAGACTAGCGGGGGGGCAGGGAGAGACCCAGTACTTC. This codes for CASSPRLAGGQGETQYF.